This T cell receptor beta chain comes out of a study of T cells in women clearing cervical HPV infection. Whole-study context: Control women cleared a single incident HPV16 infection within 12 months.

Study outcomes and limitations: Cases and controls were distinguished at AUC 0.83 by richness and V genes. Unknown T-cell numbers per sample may underlie the richness differences. Associations may precede or follow infection; HPV-specific or memory T cells were not isolated.

This CDR3 comprises 11 residues. CDR1 and CDR2 (germline): SGHNT, YYREEE (reference sequence). The V end lost 7 bases, the J end lost 5 bases, and 9 bases lay between the germline ends. About this clone itself: Its antigen is still unknown. The CDR3 end is not reached by the read, which stops 3 residues before it; the germline J gene fills it in.

The method was immunoSEQ multiplex PCR; TCRdb's version includes in-frame clones alone and lacks a portion of them. This sample carries around 15,000 clones, with around 10% going to the ten biggest clones. Material: blood buffy coat. The chain joins TRBV5-4 to TRBJ1-2; the D gene is possibly TRBD1 (5 bases). The sequence was obtained from a woman aged 18 to 69 with a cervical HPV16 infection that either progressed to CIN3+ or cleared (not recorded which). The DNA read from the CDR3 is TGTGCCAGCGGGCAGGGATATGGC. It encodes CASGQGYG. The CDR3 in its entirety is CASGQGYGYTF.